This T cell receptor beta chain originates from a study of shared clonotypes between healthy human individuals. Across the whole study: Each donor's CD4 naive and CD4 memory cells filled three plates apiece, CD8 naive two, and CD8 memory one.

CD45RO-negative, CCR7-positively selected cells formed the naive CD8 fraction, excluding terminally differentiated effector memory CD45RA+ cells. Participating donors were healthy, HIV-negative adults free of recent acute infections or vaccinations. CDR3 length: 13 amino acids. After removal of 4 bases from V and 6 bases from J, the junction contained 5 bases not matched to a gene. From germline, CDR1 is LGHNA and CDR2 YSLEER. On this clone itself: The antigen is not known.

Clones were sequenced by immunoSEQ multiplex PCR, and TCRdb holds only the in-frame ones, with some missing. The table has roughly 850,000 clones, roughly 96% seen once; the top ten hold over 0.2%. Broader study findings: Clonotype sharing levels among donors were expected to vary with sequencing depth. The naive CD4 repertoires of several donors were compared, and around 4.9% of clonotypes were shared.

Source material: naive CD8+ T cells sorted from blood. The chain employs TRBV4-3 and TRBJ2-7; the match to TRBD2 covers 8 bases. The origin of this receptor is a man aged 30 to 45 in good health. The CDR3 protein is CASSPGLVSEQYF. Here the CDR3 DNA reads TGCGCCAGCAGCCCGGGACTAGTCTCCGAGCAGTACTTC.